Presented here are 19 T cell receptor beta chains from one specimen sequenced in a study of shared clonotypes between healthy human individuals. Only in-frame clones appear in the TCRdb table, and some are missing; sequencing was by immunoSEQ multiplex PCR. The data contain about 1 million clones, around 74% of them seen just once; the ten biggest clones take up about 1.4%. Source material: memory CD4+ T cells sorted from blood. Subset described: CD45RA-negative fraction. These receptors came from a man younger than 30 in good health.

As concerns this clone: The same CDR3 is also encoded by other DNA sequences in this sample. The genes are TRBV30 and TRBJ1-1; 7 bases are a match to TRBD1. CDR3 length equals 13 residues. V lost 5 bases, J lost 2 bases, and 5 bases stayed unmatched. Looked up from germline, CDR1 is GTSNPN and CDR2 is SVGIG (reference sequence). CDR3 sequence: CAWGQGGNTEAFF. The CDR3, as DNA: TGTGCCTGGGGGCAGGGGGGTAACACTGAAGCTTTCTTT.

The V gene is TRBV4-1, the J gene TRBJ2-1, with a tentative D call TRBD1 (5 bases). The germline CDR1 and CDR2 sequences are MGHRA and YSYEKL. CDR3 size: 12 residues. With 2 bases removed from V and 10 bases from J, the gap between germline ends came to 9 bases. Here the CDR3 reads CASSQTGWEQFF. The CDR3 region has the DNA TGCGCCAGCAGCCAAACAGGCTGGGAGCAGTTCTTC.

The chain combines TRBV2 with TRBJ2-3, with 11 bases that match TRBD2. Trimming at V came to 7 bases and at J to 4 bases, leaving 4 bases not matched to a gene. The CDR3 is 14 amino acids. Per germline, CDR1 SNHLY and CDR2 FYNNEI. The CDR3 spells CASKVAGGSDTQYF. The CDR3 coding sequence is TGTGCCAGCAAGGTAGCGGGAGGGTCAGATACGCAGTATTTT.

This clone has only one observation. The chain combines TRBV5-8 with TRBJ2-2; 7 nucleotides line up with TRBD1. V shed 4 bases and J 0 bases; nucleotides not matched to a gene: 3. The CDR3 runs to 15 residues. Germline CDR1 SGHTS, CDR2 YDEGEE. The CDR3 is CASSHGTANTGELFF. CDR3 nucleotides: TGTGCCAGCAGCCATGGGACAGCGAACACCGGGGAGCTGTTTTTT.

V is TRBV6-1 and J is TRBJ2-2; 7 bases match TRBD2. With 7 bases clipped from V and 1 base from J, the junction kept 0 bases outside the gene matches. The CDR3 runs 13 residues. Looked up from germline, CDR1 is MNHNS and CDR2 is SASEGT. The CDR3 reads CASKRENTGELFF. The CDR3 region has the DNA TGTGCCAGCAAGCGGGAGAACACCGGGGAGCTGTTTTTT.

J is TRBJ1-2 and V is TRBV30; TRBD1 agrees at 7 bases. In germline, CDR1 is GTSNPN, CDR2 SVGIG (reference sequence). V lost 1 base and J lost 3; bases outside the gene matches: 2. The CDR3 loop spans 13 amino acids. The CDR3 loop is CAWSGQGDYGYTF. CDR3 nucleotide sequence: TGTGCCTGGAGTGGACAGGGAGACTATGGCTACACCTTC. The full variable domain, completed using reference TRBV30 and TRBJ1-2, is SQTIHQWPATLVQPVGSPLSLECTVEGTSNPNLYWYRQAAGRGLQLLFYSVGIGQISSEVPQNLSASRPQDRQFILSSKKLLLSDSGFYLCAWSGQGDYGYTFGSGTRLTVV.

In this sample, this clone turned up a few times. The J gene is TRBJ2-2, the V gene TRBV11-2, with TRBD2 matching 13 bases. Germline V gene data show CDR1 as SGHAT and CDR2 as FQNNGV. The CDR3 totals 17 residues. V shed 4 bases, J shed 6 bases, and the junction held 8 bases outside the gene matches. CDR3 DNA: TGTGCCAGCAGCTCAACTAGCGGGAGGGTTGTCGCCGGGGAGCTGTTTTTT. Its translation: CASSSTSGRVVAGELFF.

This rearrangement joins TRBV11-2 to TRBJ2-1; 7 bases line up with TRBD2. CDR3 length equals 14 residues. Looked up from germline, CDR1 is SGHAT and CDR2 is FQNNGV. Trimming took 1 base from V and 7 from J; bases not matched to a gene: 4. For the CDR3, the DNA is TGTGCCAGCAGCTTAGGACTAGCAGCTAATGAGCAGTTCTTC. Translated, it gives CASSLGLAANEQFF.

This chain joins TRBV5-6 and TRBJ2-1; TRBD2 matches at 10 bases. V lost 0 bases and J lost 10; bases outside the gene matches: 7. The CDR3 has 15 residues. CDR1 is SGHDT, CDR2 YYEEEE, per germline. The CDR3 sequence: CASSLGLAGSGEQFF. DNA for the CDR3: TGTGCCAGCAGCTTGGGACTAGCGGGCAGTGGGGAGCAGTTCTTC.

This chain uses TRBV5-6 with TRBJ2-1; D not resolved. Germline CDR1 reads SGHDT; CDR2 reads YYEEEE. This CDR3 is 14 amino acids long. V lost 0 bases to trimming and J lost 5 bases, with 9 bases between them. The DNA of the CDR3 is TGTGCCAGCAGCTTGGGGCGTTTAAACAATGAGCAGTTCTTC. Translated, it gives CASSLGRLNNEQFF.

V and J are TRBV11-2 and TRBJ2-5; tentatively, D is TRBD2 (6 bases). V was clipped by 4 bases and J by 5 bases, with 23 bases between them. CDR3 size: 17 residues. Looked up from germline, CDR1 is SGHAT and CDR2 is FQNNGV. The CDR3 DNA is TGTGCCAGCAGCTCCTCCGGTCGGCAGGGAGGAAGGGAGACCCAGTACTTC. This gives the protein CASSSSGRQGGRETQYF.

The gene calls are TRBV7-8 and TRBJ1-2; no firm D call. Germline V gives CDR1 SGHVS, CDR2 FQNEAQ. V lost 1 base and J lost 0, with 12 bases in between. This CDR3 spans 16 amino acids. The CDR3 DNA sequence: TGTGCCAGCAGCTTAGGGGGAGGTGGGGCTAACTATGGCTACACCTTC. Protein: CASSLGGGGANYGYTF.

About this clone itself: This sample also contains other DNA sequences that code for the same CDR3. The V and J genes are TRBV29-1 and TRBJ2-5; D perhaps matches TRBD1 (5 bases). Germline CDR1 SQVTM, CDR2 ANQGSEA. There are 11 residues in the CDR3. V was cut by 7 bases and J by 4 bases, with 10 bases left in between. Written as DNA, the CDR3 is TGCAGCGCCAGGGTCGGAGAGACCCAGTACTTC. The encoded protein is CSARVGETQYF.

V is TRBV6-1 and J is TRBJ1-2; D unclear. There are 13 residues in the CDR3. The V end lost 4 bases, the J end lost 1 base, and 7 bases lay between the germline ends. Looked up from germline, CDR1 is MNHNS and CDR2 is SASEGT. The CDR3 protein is CASSADVNYGYTF. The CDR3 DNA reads TGTGCCAGCAGTGCGGATGTTAACTATGGCTACACCTTC.

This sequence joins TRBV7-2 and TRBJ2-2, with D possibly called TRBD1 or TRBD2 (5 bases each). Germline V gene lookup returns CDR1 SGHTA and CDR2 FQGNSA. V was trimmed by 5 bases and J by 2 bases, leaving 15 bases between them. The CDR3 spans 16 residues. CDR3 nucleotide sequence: TGTGCCAGCAGCGCGGTGTCCGGGGCCAACACCGGGGAGCTGTTTTTT. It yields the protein CASSAVSGANTGELFF. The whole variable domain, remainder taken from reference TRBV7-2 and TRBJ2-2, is GAGVSQSPSNKVTEKGKDVELRCDPISGHTALYWYRQSLGQGLEFLIYFQGNSAPDKSGLPSDRFSAERTGGSVSTLTIQRTQQEDSAVYLCASSAVSGANTGELFFGEGSRLTVL.

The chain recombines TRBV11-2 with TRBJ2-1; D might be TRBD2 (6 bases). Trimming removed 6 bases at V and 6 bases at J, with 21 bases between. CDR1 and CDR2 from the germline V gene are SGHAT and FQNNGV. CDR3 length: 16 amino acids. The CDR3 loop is CASRWYDGTAGNEQFF. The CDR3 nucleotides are TGTGCCAGCAGATGGTATGACGGGACTGCTGGCAATGAGCAGTTCTTC.

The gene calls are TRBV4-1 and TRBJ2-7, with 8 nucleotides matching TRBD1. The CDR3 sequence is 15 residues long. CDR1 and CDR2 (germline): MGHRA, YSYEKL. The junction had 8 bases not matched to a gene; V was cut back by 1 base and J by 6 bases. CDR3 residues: CASSQGGDRPSEQYF. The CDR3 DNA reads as TGCGCCAGCAGCCAAGGAGGGGACAGGCCCTCCGAGCAGTACTTC.

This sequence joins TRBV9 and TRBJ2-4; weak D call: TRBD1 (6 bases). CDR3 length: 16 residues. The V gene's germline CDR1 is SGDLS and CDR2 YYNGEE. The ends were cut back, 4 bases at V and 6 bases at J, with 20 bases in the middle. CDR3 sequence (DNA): TGTGCCAGCAGCCTAACCACCGGACAGCAAGGAAACATTCAGTACTTC. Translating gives CASSLTTGQQGNIQYF.

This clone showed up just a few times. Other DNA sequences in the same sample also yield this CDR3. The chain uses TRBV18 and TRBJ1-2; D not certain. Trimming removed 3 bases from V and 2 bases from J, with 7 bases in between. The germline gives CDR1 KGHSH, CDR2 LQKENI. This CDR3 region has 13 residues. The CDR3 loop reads CASSPGGNYGYTF. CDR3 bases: TGTGCCAGCTCACCGGGAGGGAACTATGGCTACACCTTC.